Sequencing of this TCR beta chain was carried out in a study of T-cell memory formation after mild COVID-19. Overall study results and limits: Contracting clones, day 15 to 85, had balanced CD4/CD8, and later expanders favored CD4+. The authors did not confirm SARS-CoV-2 specificity of second-wave clones peaking day 37. Contracting clones localized mainly to CM and EM when CD4+ and mainly to EMRA when CD8+.

TCRdb processed the 5' RACE reads anew with MiXCR; each CDR3 protein has one entry. The sample includes roughly 110,000 distinct CDR3 sequences, about 18% of them seen just once. This clonotype was detected only a few times. The antigen remains unidentified. Germline V gene lookup returns CDR1 MGHRA and CDR2 YSYEKL. Losses at the gene ends were 3 bases for V and 6 bases for J; bases not matched to a gene: 11. The CDR3 totals 16 residues. The J gene is TRBJ2-7, the V gene TRBV4-1; 10 bases map to TRBD1. Source material: PBMCs or a T cell subset sorted from them (not recorded which). The TCR was taken from an adult woman who had mild COVID-19 (a few samples of this study predate the infection). Cell type and time point are not known. The CDR3 DNA sequence: TGCGCCAGCAGCCAGAGCCCGCCGGGACAGGGGAGCGAGCAGTACTTC. Its translation is CASSQSPPGQGSEQYF.